Reported below is one T cell receptor beta chain. What it binds is unknown. The sample is drawn from a study of CD8+ T cells in alopecia areata. Study overall: The drug, tofacitinib, lasted 6 to 18 months, followed by 6 months off drug. Study-wide results and caveats: Normal scalp showed lower clonality than lesional scalp, especially alopecia totalis/universalis. Tofacitinib yielded significantly lower scalp clonality and fewer expanded CD8+ clones among the top 100. Sharing of TCRs across patients appeared less clear than in mice, possibly for HLA-related reasons.

After isolation, RNA underwent reverse transcription to generate cDNA as the sequencing template. Repertoires were generated with immunoSEQ multiplex PCR, while TCRdb's copy carries only in-frame clones and drops some. Of about 120,000 clones listed, more than 45% are singletons. The CDR3 has 14 residues. CDR1 and CDR2 (germline): SQVTM, ANQGSEA. The V gene end was trimmed by 3 bases and the J gene end by 6 bases; junction bases not matched to a gene: 9. Treatment indicated: oral pan-JAK inhibitor, 5-10 mg twice daily. V is TRBV29-1 and J is TRBJ2-3; 7 nucleotides line up with TRBD1. The TCR sequence derives from a human donor with alopecia areata. This specimen consisted of CD4+ T cells sorted from blood, obtained at week 4, from a patient treated with tofacitinib. CDR3 region: CSVDPQGESDTQYF. DNA of the CDR3: TGCAGCGTTGATCCCCAGGGGGAATCGGATACGCAGTATTTT.